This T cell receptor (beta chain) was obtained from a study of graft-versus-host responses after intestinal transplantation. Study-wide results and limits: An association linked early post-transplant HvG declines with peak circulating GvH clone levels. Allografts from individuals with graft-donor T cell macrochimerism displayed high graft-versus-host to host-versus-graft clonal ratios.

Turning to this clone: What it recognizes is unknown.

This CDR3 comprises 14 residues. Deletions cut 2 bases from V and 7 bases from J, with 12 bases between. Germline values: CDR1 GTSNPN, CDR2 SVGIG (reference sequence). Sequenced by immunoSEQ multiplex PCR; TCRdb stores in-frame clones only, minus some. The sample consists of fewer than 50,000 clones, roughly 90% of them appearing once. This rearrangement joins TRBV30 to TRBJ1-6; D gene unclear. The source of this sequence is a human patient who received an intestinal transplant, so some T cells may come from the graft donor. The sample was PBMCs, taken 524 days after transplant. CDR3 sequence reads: CAWSRPFENSPLHF. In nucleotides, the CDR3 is TGTGCCTGGAGTCGGCCCTTTGAGAATTCACCCCTCCACTTT.